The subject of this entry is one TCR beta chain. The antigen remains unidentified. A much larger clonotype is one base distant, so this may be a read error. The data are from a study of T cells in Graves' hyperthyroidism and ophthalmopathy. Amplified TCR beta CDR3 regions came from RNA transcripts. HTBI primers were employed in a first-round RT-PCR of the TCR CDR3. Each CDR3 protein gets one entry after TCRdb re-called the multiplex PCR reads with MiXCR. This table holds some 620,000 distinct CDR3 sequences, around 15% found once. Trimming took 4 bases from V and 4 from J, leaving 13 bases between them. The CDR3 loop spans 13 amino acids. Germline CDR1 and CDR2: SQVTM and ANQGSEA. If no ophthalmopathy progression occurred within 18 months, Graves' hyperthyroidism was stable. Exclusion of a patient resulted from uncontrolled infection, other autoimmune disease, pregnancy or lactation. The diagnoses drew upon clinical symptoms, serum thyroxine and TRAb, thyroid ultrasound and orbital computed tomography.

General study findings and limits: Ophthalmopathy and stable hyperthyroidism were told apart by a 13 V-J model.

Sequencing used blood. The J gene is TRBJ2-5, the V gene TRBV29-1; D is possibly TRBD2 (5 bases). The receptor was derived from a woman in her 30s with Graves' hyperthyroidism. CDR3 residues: CSVARRQLETQYF. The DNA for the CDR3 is TGCAGCGTTGCACGGAGGCAGTTAGAGACCCAGTACTTC.